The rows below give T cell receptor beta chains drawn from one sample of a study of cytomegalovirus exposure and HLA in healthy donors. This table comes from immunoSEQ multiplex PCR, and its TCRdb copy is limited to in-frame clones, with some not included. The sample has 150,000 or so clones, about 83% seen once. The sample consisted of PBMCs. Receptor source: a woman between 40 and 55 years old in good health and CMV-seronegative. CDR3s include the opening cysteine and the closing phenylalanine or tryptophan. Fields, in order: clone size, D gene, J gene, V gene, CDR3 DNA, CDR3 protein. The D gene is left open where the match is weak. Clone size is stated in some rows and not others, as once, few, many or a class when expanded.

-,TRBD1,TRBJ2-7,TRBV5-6,TGTGCCAGCAGCTTGCTGCAGGACAGGGGCCCTGGAGAGCAGTACTTC,CASSLLQDRGPGEQYF
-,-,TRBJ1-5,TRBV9,TGTGCCAGCAGCGTAGGCGCTAGCAATCAGCCCCAGCATTTT,CASSVGASNQPQHF
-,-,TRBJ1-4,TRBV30,TGTGCCTGGAGCCAAACCCGGTCGGGTGAGGGCCGGACCCGCGAAAAACTGTTTTTT,CAWSQTRSGEGRTREKLFF
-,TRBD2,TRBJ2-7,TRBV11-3,TGTGCCAGCAGCTTGACTAGCGGGAGAGACGAGCAGTACTTC,CASSLTSGRDEQYF
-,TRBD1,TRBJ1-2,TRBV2,TGTGCCAGCAGTGAGACAGGGAGCGACGGCTACACCTTC,CASSETGSDGYTF
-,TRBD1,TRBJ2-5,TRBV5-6,TGTGCCAGCAGCTTGGGGACAGGGGTCGGAGAGACCCAGTACTTC,CASSLGTGVGETQYF
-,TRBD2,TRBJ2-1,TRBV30,TGTGCCTGGAGTCAGTGGGAGGGGTACAATGAGCAGTTCTTC,CAWSQWEGYNEQFF
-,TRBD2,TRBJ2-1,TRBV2,TGTGCCAGCAGTGACTGGGGGGGACTTGAGAATGAGCAGTTCTTC,CASSDWGGLENEQFF
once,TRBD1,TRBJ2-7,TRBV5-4,TGTGCCAGCAGCCCTGGACAGGGAACGGACGAGCAGTACTTC,CASSPGQGTDEQYF
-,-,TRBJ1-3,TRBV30,TGTGCCTTGTCAACTGGAAACACCATATATTTT,CALSTGNTIYF